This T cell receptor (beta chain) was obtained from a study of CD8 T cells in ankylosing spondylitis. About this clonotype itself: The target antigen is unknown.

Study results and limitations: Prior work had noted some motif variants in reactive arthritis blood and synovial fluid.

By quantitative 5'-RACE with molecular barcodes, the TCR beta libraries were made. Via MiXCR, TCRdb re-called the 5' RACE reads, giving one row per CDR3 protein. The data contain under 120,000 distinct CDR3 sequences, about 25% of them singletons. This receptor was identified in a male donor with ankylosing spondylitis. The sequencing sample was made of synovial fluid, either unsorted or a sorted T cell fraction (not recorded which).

CDR3 region: CASSSRTSGRTYNEQFF. The CDR3 DNA reads as TGTGCCAGCAGCTCTCGGACTAGCGGGAGGACCTACAATGAGCAGTTCTTC. The chain employs TRBV11-2 and TRBJ2-1, with TRBD2 matching 14 bases. After removal of 4 bases from V and 2 bases from J, the junction contained 4 bases not matched to a gene. This CDR3 has 17 residues. Germline V lookup: CDR1 SGHAT, CDR2 FQNNGV.